This TCR beta chain derives from a study of OX40 agonist ivuxolimab in advanced cancers. As for the study in general: Patients with hepatocellular carcinoma, melanoma, renal cell or head and neck cancer made up the dose-escalation patients.

Study-level points and caveats: Near-lowest levels of clonal expansion characterized partial responders at 0.1-3.0 mg/kg. Fewer expanded clones were found on average in CD4+ than in CD8+ T cells. At doses 0.1 to 3.0 mg/kg, CD4+ and CD8+ clones expanded.

Germline CDR1 and CDR2: LNHDA and SQIVND (reference sequence). The germline V and J ends were trimmed by 6 bases and 3 bases, with 12 bases remaining between them. The CDR3 sequence is 13 residues long. Concerning this clone itself: Its antigen is unidentified.

The assay was immunoSEQ multiplex PCR, and TCRdb's table has in-frame clones only and misses some. Of tens of thousands of clones in the sample, approximately 84% were seen once. This clonotype was sampled from an adult with an advanced solid tumor such as melanoma, head and neck, liver or kidney cancer. The chain couples TRBV19 to TRBJ2-7; D may be TRBD1 (5 bases). The input for sequencing was CD4+ or CD8+ T cells sorted from blood, taken in a trial of the OX40 agonist ivuxolimab. CDR3 residues: CASSPLGRYEQYF. The CDR3 DNA reads TGTGCCAGTAGCCCCTTGGGGCGCTACGAGCAGTACTTC.